The 16 T cell receptor beta chains in this list originate from one sample, sequenced in a study of blood T cell repertoires in COVID-19. Sequenced by immunoSEQ multiplex PCR; TCRdb stores in-frame clones only, minus some. The sample consists of fewer than 250,000 clones, around 90% of them appearing once. What was sequenced was peripheral blood. The receptors shown here come from a man between 65 and 80 years old with acute or convalescent COVID-19.

This chain connects TRBV10-3 to TRBJ2-1, with 9 bases lining up with TRBD1. CDR3 size: 15 residues. The V gene's germline CDR1 is ENHRY and CDR2 SYGVKD. Trimming removed 6 bases from V and 7 bases from J; junction bases left unmatched: 10. The CDR3 nucleotides read TGTGCCATCAGCCCCGGACAGGGGAATTTAAATGAGCAGTTCTTC. This translates into CAISPGQGNLNEQFF.

The genes are TRBV7-6 and TRBJ2-7, with 10 positions matching TRBD1. V lost 5 bases and J lost 6; bases outside the gene matches: 7. The germline CDR1 and CDR2 sequences are SGHVS and FNYEAQ. This CDR3 comprises 14 residues. The CDR3 sequence: CASSQPGQGIEQYF. The CDR3, as DNA: TGTGCCAGCAGCCAACCGGGACAGGGGATCGAGCAGTACTTC.

The chain combines TRBV7-8 with TRBJ1-1, with D tentatively TRBD1 (5 bases). Germline lookup yields CDR1 SGHVS and CDR2 FQNEAQ. V was trimmed by 4 bases and J by 1 base, leaving 13 bases between them. The CDR3 loop spans 15 amino acids. The CDR3 here is CASSSKTVRNTEAFF. In nucleotides, the CDR3 is TGTGCCAGCAGCTCGAAGACAGTCAGGAACACTGAAGCTTTCTTT. The whole variable domain, remainder taken from reference TRBV7-8 and TRBJ1-1, is GAGVSQSPRYKVAKRGQDVALRCDPISGHVSLFWYQQALGQGPEFLTYFQNEAQLDKSGLPSDRFFAERPEGSVSTLKIQRTQQEDSAVYLCASSSKTVRNTEAFFGQGTRLTVV.

CDR3 region: CSALVGANEQYF. CDR3 nucleotides: TGCAGCGCCCTAGTGGGAGCGAACGAGCAGTACTTC. This rearrangement joins TRBV29-1 to TRBJ2-7; possible D gene TRBD2, 5 bases. There are 12 residues in the CDR3. V dropped 7 bases and J dropped 5 bases, with 15 bases sitting between them. Germline V gene lookup returns CDR1 SQVTM and CDR2 ANQGSEA.

The rearrangement uses TRBV5-5 and TRBJ2-3; 11 bases are shared with TRBD2. Per germline, CDR1 SGHKS and CDR2 YYEKEE (reference sequence). The CDR3 length is 14 residues. The ends lost 3 bases at V and 5 bases at J; junction bases unmatched: 2. The DNA of the CDR3 is TGTGCCAGCAGCTCTGGGACTAGCGGAGATACGCAGTATTTT. Amino acids: CASSSGTSGDTQYF.

The chain uses TRBV19 and TRBJ2-1; 11 bases are shared with TRBD2. The V gene end was trimmed by 6 bases and the J gene end by 0 bases; junction bases not matched to a gene: 16. The CDR3 runs to 20 residues. Germline V gene sequence: CDR1 LNHDA, CDR2 SQIVND (reference sequence). CDR3 coding DNA: TGTGCCAGTAGCAAGAGGCTGACTAGCGGGACCCTGAGCTCCTACAATGAGCAGTTCTTC. This sequence encodes CASSKRLTSGTLSSYNEQFF.

V is TRBV7-2 and J is TRBJ1-6; TRBD1 aligns across 8 bases. The junction had 1 base not matched to a gene; V was cut back by 2 bases and J by 7 bases. Germline V gene lookup returns CDR1 SGHTA and CDR2 FQGNSA. The CDR3 extends over 14 amino acids. The CDR3 here is CASSLRQGNSPLHF. The CDR3 bases are TGTGCCAGCAGCTTAAGACAGGGGAATTCACCCCTCCACTTT.

The chain recombines TRBV27 with TRBJ2-7, with 10 bases matching TRBD2. The V gene end was trimmed by 0 bases and the J gene end by 2 bases; junction bases not matched to a gene: 10. Germline-derived CDR1 and CDR2 are MNHEY and SMNVEV (reference sequence). CDR3 length: 18 residues. The CDR3 sequence: CASSLSSSGSGFPYEQYF. Here the CDR3 DNA reads TGTGCCAGCAGTTTATCGTCTAGCGGGAGCGGATTCCCCTACGAGCAGTACTTC.

The chain couples TRBV3-1 (or the pseudogene TRBV3-2) to TRBJ2-5, with 13 bases that match TRBD2. V gave up 7 bases and J gave up 5 bases; unmatched junction bases: 4. The germline CDR1 and CDR2 sequences are LGHDT and YNNKEL (reference sequence). The CDR3 has 14 residues. The CDR3 DNA is TGTGCCAGCATTGGACTAGCGGGAGTGGAGACCCAGTACTTC. This encodes CASIGLAGVETQYF.

CDR3 sequence (DNA): TGTGCCAGCAGCCAACTGGGGGGGTCAGATACGCAGTATTTT. It codes for CASSQLGGSDTQYF. The rearrangement uses TRBV3-1 (or the pseudogene TRBV3-2) and TRBJ2-3; 7 bases align to TRBD2. Germline V gives CDR1 LGHDT, CDR2 YNNKEL (reference sequence). V trimming: 2 bases; J trimming: 4 bases; junction bases outside the gene matches: 3. The CDR3 covers 14 residues.

This clone was observed a handful of times. The J gene is TRBJ1-4, the V gene TRBV5-4, with a possible D match to TRBD1 (5 bases). CDR1 and CDR2 (germline): SGHNT, YYREEE (reference sequence). This CDR3 is built from 15 residues. Trimming cost V 0 bases and J 1 base, with 7 bases left between them. The CDR3: CASSLGRGTNEKLFF. CDR3 DNA: TGTGCCAGCAGCTTGGGAAGGGGAACTAATGAAAAACTGTTTTTT. Full variable domain (missing parts from reference TRBV5-4 and TRBJ1-4): ETGVTQSPTHLIKTRGQQVTLRCSSQSGHNTVSWYQQALGQGPQFIFQYYREEENGRGNFPPRFSGLQFPNYSSELNVNALELDDSALYLCASSLGRGTNEKLFFGSGTQLSVL.

The V call is TRBV18, the J call TRBJ2-3; D possibly corresponds to TRBD2 (5 bases). Germline assignment: CDR1 KGHSH and CDR2 LQKENI. CDR3 length equals 15 residues. The germline V and J ends were trimmed by 3 bases and 0 bases, with 10 bases remaining between them. The CDR3 sequence: CASSPQRPSTDTQYF. The CDR3 DNA follows: TGTGCCAGCTCACCCCAGCGGCCAAGCACAGATACGCAGTATTTT.

The rearrangement links TRBV13 to TRBJ1-6; D may be TRBD1 (5 bases). The V and J ends lost 5 bases and 7 bases respectively, with 21 bases between them. The germline V gene encodes CDR1 PRHDT and CDR2 FYEKMQ (reference sequence). The CDR3 has 17 amino acids. CDR3 in DNA: TGTGCCAGCAGCGGCGGGGCCCTAGAACCCCGAAATTCACCCCTCCACTTT. Protein sequence: CASSGGALEPRNSPLHF. Filled out from reference TRBV13 and TRBJ1-6, the complete variable domain reads AAGVIQSPRHLIKEKRETATLKCYPIPRHDTVYWYQQGPGQDPQFLISFYEKMQSDKGSIPDRFSAQQFSDYHSELNMSSLELGDSALYFCASSGGALEPRNSPLHFGNGTRLTVT.

For the CDR3, the DNA is TGTGCCAGCAGCTGGGACAGAAGAGCTTTCTTT. Protein product: CASSWDRRAFF. V usage is TRBV12-3 or TRBV12-4 and J usage is TRBJ1-1; TRBD1 aligns across 7 bases. J was trimmed by 10 bases and V by 6 bases; bases with no gene match: 5. CDR3 length: 11 residues.

The genes are TRBV7-8 and TRBJ1-3; D is possibly TRBD1 (6 bases). This CDR3 is built from 17 residues. Germline loops: CDR1 SGHVS, CDR2 FQNEAQ. Trimming shortened V by 5 bases and J by 3 bases, and 20 bases separated the two germline ends. This CDR3 reads CASSVSPTGRYGNTIYF. The CDR3 DNA sequence: TGTGCCAGCAGCGTTTCCCCAACAGGGCGCTATGGAAACACCATATATTTT. The whole variable domain, remainder taken from reference TRBV7-8 and TRBJ1-3, is GAGVSQSPRYKVAKRGQDVALRCDPISGHVSLFWYQQALGQGPEFLTYFQNEAQLDKSGLPSDRFFAERPEGSVSTLKIQRTQQEDSAVYLCASSVSPTGRYGNTIYFGEGSWLTVV.

V usage is TRBV2 and J usage is TRBJ1-6; D possibly corresponds to TRBD1 (6 bases). The CDR3 sequence is 15 residues long. Germline CDR1 is SNHLY and CDR2 is FYNNEI. The ends were cut back, 0 bases at V and 6 bases at J, with 9 bases in the middle. CDR3 protein: CASSEAGQRNSPLHF. The CDR3 nucleotides read TGTGCCAGCAGTGAAGCCGGACAGCGTAATTCACCCCTCCACTTT.